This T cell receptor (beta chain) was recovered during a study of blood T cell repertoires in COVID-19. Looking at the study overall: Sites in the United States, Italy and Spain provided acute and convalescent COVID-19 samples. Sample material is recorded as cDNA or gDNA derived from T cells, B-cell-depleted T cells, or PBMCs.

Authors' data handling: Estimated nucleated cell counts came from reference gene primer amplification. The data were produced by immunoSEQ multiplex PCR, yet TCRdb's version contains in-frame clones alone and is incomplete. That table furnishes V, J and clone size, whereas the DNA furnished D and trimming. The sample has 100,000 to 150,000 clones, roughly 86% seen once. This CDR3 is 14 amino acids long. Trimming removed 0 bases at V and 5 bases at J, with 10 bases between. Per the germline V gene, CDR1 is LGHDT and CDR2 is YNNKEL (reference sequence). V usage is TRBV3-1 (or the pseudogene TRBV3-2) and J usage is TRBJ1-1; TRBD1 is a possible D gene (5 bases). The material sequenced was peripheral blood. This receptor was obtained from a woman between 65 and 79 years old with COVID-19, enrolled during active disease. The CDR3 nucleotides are TGTGCCAGCAGCCAAGACGGGGGTTGGACTGAAGCTTTCTTT. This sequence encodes CASSQDGGWTEAFF.